These T cell receptor beta chains were read from a single sample in a study of T cell changes during pregnancy in multiple sclerosis. Sequencing was performed with immunoSEQ multiplex PCR; in TCRdb, only in-frame clones are kept and a portion is missing. The sample comprises tens of thousands of clones, around 91% of which are singletons, and 1% to 1.5% rests with the top ten. The input for sequencing was peripheral blood, taken after pregnancy. The receptors shown here come from a female donor in good health, enrolled as a control in a pregnancy study. The CDR3 runs from the conserved cysteine through the conserved F or W. Each record gives: V gene, D gene, J gene, CDR3 protein, CDR3 DNA. D genes are given only for firm matches.

>TRBV7-3|TRBD2|TRBJ2-1
CASGLGTSVYNEQFF
TGTGCCAGCGGACTCGGGACTAGCGTATACAATGAGCAGTTCTTC
>TRBV5-4|TRBD1|TRBJ1-1
CASSLNPDRKITEAFF
TGTGCCAGCAGCTTGAACCCGGACAGGAAAATAACTGAAGCTTTCTTT
>TRBV7-2|TRBD2|TRBJ2-1
CASSFRGLAGANEQFF
TGTGCCAGCAGCTTCAGGGGACTAGCGGGGGCCAATGAGCAGTTCTTC
>TRBV4-3|TRBD2|TRBJ2-2
CASSQRPLLAGARNTGELFF
TGCGCCAGCAGCCAACGACCCCTCCTAGCGGGGGCTAGGAACACCGGGGAGCTGTTTTTT
>TRBV29-1|NA|TRBJ2-6
CSVHTSGANVLTF
TGCAGCGTTCATACATCCGGGGCCAACGTCCTGACTTTC
>TRBV9|TRBD2|TRBJ2-2
CASSVRGLAGDTGELFF
TGTGCCAGCAGCGTTAGGGGACTAGCGGGGGACACCGGGGAGCTGTTTTTT
>TRBV7-2|TRBD2|TRBJ2-7
CASSRTSGYEQYF
TGTGCCAGCAGCCGGACTAGCGGCTACGAGCAGTACTTC
>TRBV5-6|TRBD1|TRBJ2-1
CASSTLQGAAPNEQFF
TGTGCCAGCAGCACACTACAGGGGGCTGCTCCCAATGAGCAGTTCTTC
>TRBV5-4|TRBD2|TRBJ2-5
CASSLPSGQETQYF
TGTGCCAGCAGCTTGCCTAGCGGGCAAGAGACCCAGTACTTC
>TRBV7-8|NA|TRBJ2-1
CASSLGSIQYNEQFF
TGTGCCAGCAGCTTAGGGTCGATTCAGTACAATGAGCAGTTCTTC
>TRBV10-3|NA|TRBJ2-5
CAISEYGSWTDGETQYF
TGTGCCATCAGTGAATACGGCTCCTGGACAGATGGAGAGACCCAGTACTTC
>TRBV29-1|NA|TRBJ2-3
CSVLSTDTQYF
TGCAGCGTCCTCAGTACAGATACGCAGTATTTT
>TRBV19|TRBD1|TRBJ1-5
CASSASGTGGNQPQHF
TGTGCCAGTAGTGCATCCGGGACAGGGGGCAATCAGCCCCAGCATTTT
>TRBV5-1|TRBD1|TRBJ2-7
CASSLWFDRGGSGEQYF
TGCGCCAGCAGCTTGTGGTTTGACAGGGGGGGATCGGGGGAGCAGTACTTC